These T cell receptor beta chains were read from a single sample in a study of technical replicates of blood from several donors. This table comes from immunoSEQ multiplex PCR, and its TCRdb copy is limited to in-frame clones, with some not included. Among tens of thousands of clones, roughly 96% were seen once, and the ten largest hold roughly 0.28%. The sequencing input was T cells isolated from PBMCs. The receptor set was obtained from a human donor in good health. Both conserved end residues are trimmed from each CDR3. Each record gives: J gene, V gene, CDR3 protein.

TRBJ2-7 TRBV7-9 ASSLGRQTGGHEQY
TRBJ2-6 TRBV7-3 ASSLSGSGANVLT
TRBJ2-7 TRBV5-8 ASSLVTYVSYEQY
TRBJ1-5 TRBV10-1 ASSVGANQPQH
TRBJ2-7 TRBV6-1 ASSLTGDYEQY
TRBJ2-7 TRBV2 ASRDYQGAYEQY
TRBJ2-7 TRBV19 ASSIPRGASSYEQY
TRBJ2-7 TRBV10-3 AISESMMGLADHYEQY
TRBJ1-5 TRBV29-1 SVAQDYSNQPQH
TRBJ1-5 TRBV4-1 ASSRGTGDYQPQH
TRBJ1-2 TRBV9 ASSVGGTGINYGYT